This TCR beta chain was identified during a study of cytomegalovirus exposure and HLA in healthy donors. Both 60 Vbeta primers and 13 Jbeta primers went into the PCR. Clones were sequenced by immunoSEQ multiplex PCR, and TCRdb holds only the in-frame ones, with some missing. The profile shows 150,000 to 200,000 clones, 76% of them singletons. The sequence came from a man in his late teens or twenties in good health and CMV-seronegative. Sequencing was performed on PBMCs.

The chain's CDR3 is CASSQDTGTGTLYGYTF. CDR3 nucleotides: TGCGCCAGCAGCCAAGATACCGGGACAGGTACTCTCTATGGCTACACCTTC. The chain carries TRBV4-1 and TRBJ1-2; 8 nucleotides agree with TRBD1. The germline V gene has CDR1 MGHRA and CDR2 YSYEKL. The CDR3 is 17 residues long. After removal of 0 bases from V and 4 bases from J, the junction contained 10 bases not matched to a gene.